Given below is one TCR beta chain in context. The source of the sample is a study of blood T cell repertoires in COVID-19. The germline V gene encodes CDR1 MGHDK and CDR2 SYGVNS. The CDR3 contains 15 residues. Trimming at V came to 9 bases and at J to 12 bases, leaving 17 bases not matched to a gene. Original methodology: Amplifying reference gene primers gave estimates of nucleated cell counts. TCRdb's table, derived via immunoSEQ multiplex PCR, lists solely in-frame clones and lacks some. V and J calls plus clone size are reproduced from that table; the DNA served to infer D and trimming. The repertoire holds approximately 260,000 clones, with 70% to 90% as singletons.

V is TRBV25-1 and J is TRBJ1-4, with 9 bases fitting TRBD1. The sequencing sample was made of peripheral blood. The TCR originated in a young man with active or convalescent COVID-19. CDR3 sequence: CASQALPGQGEQLFF. In DNA, the CDR3 is TGTGCCAGTCAAGCCCTTCCGGGACAGGGAGAGCAACTGTTTTTT.